Listed below are T cell receptor beta chains from one sample, sequenced in a study of OX40 agonist ivuxolimab in advanced cancers. Clones were sequenced by immunoSEQ multiplex PCR, and TCRdb holds only the in-frame ones, with some missing. The repertoire holds roughly 53,000 clones, with roughly 90% as singletons. The sample here was CD4+ or CD8+ T cells sorted from blood, taken in a trial of the OX40 agonist ivuxolimab. These receptor sequences come from an adult with an advanced solid tumor such as melanoma, head and neck, liver or kidney cancer. CDR3s include the opening cysteine and the closing phenylalanine or tryptophan. D genes are given only for firm matches. Expanded clones get a size class; other rows say once, few or many, or leave the size out.

>.|TRBV4-2|TRBD2|16|TRBJ2-3
CASSQELAGGTDTQYF
TGTGCCAGCAGCCAAGAACTAGCGGGGGGCACAGATACGCAGTATTTT
>once|TRBV28|.|16|TRBJ2-7
CASSLYPNRHHYEQYF
TGTGCCAGCAGTTTATACCCTAACAGACACCACTACGAGCAGTACTTC
>.|TRBV2|.|12|TRBJ2-5
CASRAIQETQYF
TGTGCCAGCCGGGCGATCCAAGAGACCCAGTACTTC
>.|TRBV19|TRBD2|15|TRBJ2-7
CASSIGTSPGYEQYF
TGTGCCAGTAGTATAGGGACTAGCCCCGGCTACGAGCAGTACTTC
>.|TRBV6-1|.|14|TRBJ2-1
CASSTTPPNNEQFF
TGTGCCAGCAGTACTACCCCACCTAACAATGAGCAGTTCTTC
>.|TRBV4-2|TRBD1|16|TRBJ2-7
CASSPLGGDRDNEQYF
TGTGCCAGCAGCCCCTTAGGGGGGGACAGGGATAACGAGCAGTACTTC
>.|TRBV9|.|16|TRBJ1-1
CASSLLALGGEGEAFF
TGTGCCAGCAGCCTCCTAGCCCTCGGGGGCGAGGGTGAAGCTTTCTTT
>.|TRBV7-8|.|14|TRBJ2-3
CASRTASSTDTQYF
TGTGCCAGCAGGACAGCCTCTAGCACAGATACGCAGTATTTT
>.|TRBV6-1|TRBD1|13|TRBJ2-7
CASTRTGGNEQYF
TGTGCCAGCACCCGGACAGGGGGTAACGAGCAGTACTTC
>.|TRBV10-3|TRBD1|17|TRBJ1-6
CAISESEGALSNSPLHF
TGTGCCATCAGTGAGTCAGAGGGGGCCCTAAGTAATTCACCCCTCCACTTT
>.|TRBV11-3|TRBD2|19|TRBJ2-1
CASSLPLTSGRRGGNEQFF
TGTGCCAGCAGCTTACCCCTAACTAGCGGGAGAAGGGGGGGCAATGAGCAGTTCTTC
>.|TRBV14|TRBD2|13|TRBJ2-1
CASGLAGANEQFF
TGTGCCAGCGGACTAGCGGGAGCGAATGAGCAGTTCTTC
>.|TRBV5-5|TRBD1|14|TRBJ1-1
CASSSDRGKTEAFF
TGTGCCAGCAGCTCGGACAGGGGGAAGACTGAAGCTTTCTTT
>.|TRBV6-1|.|13|TRBJ2-1
CATTDTQVSEQFF
TGTGCCACCACAGACACTCAGGTTTCCGAGCAGTTCTTC
>.|TRBV19|TRBD1|15|TRBJ2-7
CASSIQQGDPYEQYF
TGTGCCAGTAGTATACAACAGGGGGATCCTTACGAGCAGTACTTC
>.|TRBV2|.|14|TRBJ2-1
CASRLGTANNEQFF
TGTGCCAGCCGGTTGGGCACAGCTAACAATGAGCAGTTCTTC
>.|TRBV10-3|TRBD2|17|TRBJ2-2
CAISEVTSGTNTGELFF
TGTGCCATCAGTGAAGTCACTAGCGGGACGAACACCGGGGAGCTGTTTTTT
>.|TRBV7-2|.|14|TRBJ1-1
CASSDLRGKTEAFF
TGTGCCAGCAGCGACCTTAGGGGCAAGACTGAAGCTTTCTTT
>.|TRBV2|.|14|TRBJ1-4
CASSEGVSNEKLFF
TGTGCCAGCAGTGAGGGGGTGTCTAATGAAAAACTGTTTTTT
>once|TRBV11-3|.|12|TRBJ1-1
CASSLQGAEAFF
TGTGCCAGCAGCTTGCAGGGCGCTGAAGCTTTCTTT
>.|TRBV29-1|.|13|TRBJ2-3
CSVEKQGTDTQYF
TGCAGCGTTGAGAAGCAGGGCACAGATACGCAGTATTTT
>.|TRBV2|.|11|TRBJ2-7
CASSEPMEQYF
TGTGCCAGCAGTGAACCTATGGAGCAGTACTTC
>once|TRBV27|TRBD2|14|TRBJ2-7
CASSSPLAGDEQYF
TGTGCCAGCAGTTCCCCTCTAGCGGGAGATGAGCAGTACTTC
>.|TRBV5-1|TRBD2|16|TRBJ2-2
CASSSMGLAPTGELFF
TGCGCCAGCAGCTCCATGGGACTAGCGCCCACCGGGGAGCTGTTTTTT
>.|TRBV2|TRBD1|18|TRBJ2-6
CASQKTQGDLSGANVLTF
TGTGCCAGCCAGAAAACTCAGGGGGACCTCTCTGGGGCCAACGTCCTGACTTTC
>.|TRBV6-1|TRBD1|14|TRBJ2-2
CASTGTVNTGELFF
TGTGCCAGCACTGGGACAGTGAACACCGGGGAGCTGTTTTTT
>.|TRBV10-3|TRBD2|15|TRBJ2-3
CAISAASGGRDTQYF
TGTGCCATCAGTGCGGCTAGCGGGGGACGAGATACGCAGTATTTT
>.|TRBV18|.|15|TRBJ2-7
CASSLRGTREHEQYF
TGTGCCAGCTCACTTCGTGGGACCAGGGAACACGAGCAGTACTTC
>.|TRBV4-1|.|15|TRBJ2-1
CASSQDIAVYNEQFF
TGCGCCAGCAGCCAAGACATAGCGGTATACAATGAGCAGTTCTTC
>.|TRBV6-6|.|14|TRBJ1-2
CASSHSTANYGYTF
TGTGCCAGCAGTCACTCGACAGCTAACTATGGCTACACCTTC